This T cell receptor beta chain emerged from a study of blood T cell repertoires in COVID-19 (TCRdb year 2020). For the study in its entirety: Collaborator samples came from the United States, Italy and Spain and covered acute and convalescent phases of COVID-19. Sample metadata almost always included a de-identified subject ID, COVID-19 status, age in years and sex. The prospective study material was composed of cDNA or gDNA derived from T cells, B-cell-depleted T cells, or PBMCs. Subjects who had been exposed to COVID-19, were actively infected with it, or had recovered from it provided the deeply sampled blood TCRbeta repertoires that made up the dataset. Samples came from the ongoing ImmuneRACE study (first 160 participants) plus 1,254 subjects from 6 global collaborators. Where available, HLA class I and class II types were taken from metadata supplied by the sample provider and were not determined by assay-based typing. The repertoires were made available in a free public database intended to serve as a resource for research on the immune response to SARS-CoV-2. Results the study describes overall, beyond this receptor: Clinical and demographic metadata were provided uncurated, with the amount varying by source and participant.

Trimming removed 5 bases from V and 2 bases from J; the gene matches leave 11 bases unexplained. CDR1 and CDR2 are read off the germline V gene (reference sequence) as SEHNR and FQNEAQ. Counted from cysteine to phenylalanine, this CDR3 has 16 amino acids. Only the CDR3 DNA is retained, 48 bases long and in frame from the first base. TCRbeta CDR3 regions were amplified from genomic DNA using the immunoSEQ Assay, a bias-controlled multiplex PCR. Turning to the authors' computational methods: The number of nucleated cells in each sample was estimated by amplification of reference gene primers within the assay. To quantify the absolute abundance of each unique TCRbeta CDR3 rearrangement, sequence reads were collapsed and filtered. Productive Simpson clonality was computed per sample as the square root of Simpson's diversity index over productive rearrangements. Here the immuneACCESS table is served through TCRdb, limited to in-frame sequences with V and J called. Missing clones are a known gap in these copies; in checked studies unresolved V genes cover under half, and the rest lacks a known reason. The V and J calls and clone size were taken over from that table, and D and trimming were inferred from the DNA. The table for this sample lists some 200,000 clones; about 82% of them were counted only once. The biggest ten clones account for 0.95% of the sample.

One collaborating source in Seattle enrolled patients during active infection and followed them longitudinally through the course of disease. Collaborating institutions collected whole blood in K2EDTA tubes following their own protocols. For TCRbeta analysis, collaborator samples were shipped as frozen whole blood, as isolated PBMCs, or as DNA extracted from either sample type. As concerns this clone: There is no known antigen for this receptor. The input lacks base qualities; no much larger clone sits a single base away.

Recombination joined TRBV7-9 with TRBJ2-5; TRBD2 matches 7 bases in the middle. The source of this sequence is a man aged 55 to 69 with COVID-19, enrolled during active disease. Sequencing input: peripheral blood. The CDR3 region: CASSLSGGWPQETQYF. The DNA reads as follows: TGTGCCAGCAGCCTCTCCGGGGGGTGGCCTCAAGAGACCCAGTACTTC.